These T cell receptor beta chains were read from a single sample in a study of blood T cell repertoires in COVID-19. The data were produced by immunoSEQ multiplex PCR, yet TCRdb's version contains in-frame clones alone and is incomplete. The data contain fewer than 40,000 clones, around 77% of them singletons. Sequences were obtained from peripheral blood. The receptors were sampled from a man aged 80 or over with active or convalescent COVID-19. CDR3s include the opening cysteine and the closing phenylalanine or tryptophan. Size values are once, few and many counts, or a class for expanded clones, and some rows have none.

j_call | v_call | clone_size | cdr3_length | cdr3_aa
TRBJ2-3 | TRBV7-2 | NA | 16 | CASSSPGSGGTDTQYF
TRBJ1-4 | TRBV18 | few | 14 | CASSPTGGAEKLFF
TRBJ1-2 | TRBV5-1 | NA | 14 | CASSNPGANYGYTF
TRBJ2-1 | TRBV9 | NA | 17 | CASSVGLAGGFHNEQFF
TRBJ2-7 | TRBV4-1 | NA | 16 | CASSQNPGTVAYEQYF
TRBJ1-6 | TRBV5-4 | NA | 14 | CASSIQGNNSPLHF
TRBJ2-1 | TRBV28 | NA | 15 | CASSYGTPSYNEQFF
TRBJ1-5 | TRBV28 | NA | 13 | CASSRQGSQPQHF
TRBJ1-1 | TRBV25-1 | few | 14 | CASSPGGDLGEAFF
TRBJ1-1 | TRBV7-9 | NA | 15 | CASSLGAGGTTEAFF
TRBJ2-7 | TRBV4-3 | NA | 15 | CASSQDLGQGYEQYF
TRBJ1-3 | TRBV28 | NA | 14 | CASSSSGYGNTIYF
TRBJ1-5 | TRBV6-5 | NA | 13 | CASRGQGNQPQHF
TRBJ2-5 | TRBV30 | NA | 16 | CAWSVRVLAGKETQYF
TRBJ1-4 | TRBV5-8 | NA | 12 | CASSPWREKLFF
TRBJ2-3 | TRBV6-5 | NA | 14 | CASKTGGSGDTQYF
TRBJ2-7 | TRBV11-2 | NA | 13 | CASSLGGLYEQYF
TRBJ2-4 | TRBV11-2 | NA | 16 | CASSLPTGMNQNIQYF
TRBJ1-1 | TRBV29-1 | NA | 13 | CSGRGGRNTEAFF
TRBJ2-1 | TRBV7-2 | NA | 16 | CASSLAVAGGTYEQFF
TRBJ2-5 | TRBV2 | NA | 13 | CASEGTAQETQYF
TRBJ2-1 | TRBV5-5 | NA | 14 | CASSLGDTHNEQFF
TRBJ2-2 | TRBV7-9 | NA | 16 | CASSLPGLRNTGELFF
TRBJ2-7 | TRBV9 | NA | 15 | CASSAGPGQGGEQYF
TRBJ2-1 | TRBV7-3 | NA | 15 | CASSRQGATYNEQFF
TRBJ2-7 | TRBV28 | once | 14 | CASSFQGLAYEQYF
TRBJ2-7 | TRBV3-1/TRBV3-2 | once | 15 | CASSQDLTETYEQYF
TRBJ1-1 | TRBV7-9 | NA | 12 | CASSLSDTEAFF